One sample yielded the 4 T cell receptor beta chains listed below, sequenced in a study of shared clonotypes between healthy human individuals. The data were produced by immunoSEQ multiplex PCR, yet TCRdb's version contains in-frame clones alone and is incomplete. The data show around 2,000,000 clones, roughly 94% seen once. The material sequenced was naive CD4+ T cells sorted from blood. The subset here: CD45RA+ positively selected. Source of these receptors: a man aged 18 to 30 in good health.

The chain employs TRBV10-3 and TRBJ2-7, with 9 bases aligning to TRBD1. From germline, CDR1 is ENHRY and CDR2 SYGVKD. The ends lost 5 bases at V and 3 bases at J; junction bases unmatched: 8. This CDR3 has 15 residues. CDR3 region: CAISPGTGSGYEQYF. CDR3 bases: TGTGCCATCAGTCCCGGGACAGGGAGCGGCTACGAGCAGTACTTC.

The CDR3, as DNA: TGTGCCAGCAGTTACTCGAACAGCTATGGCTACACCTTC. It yields the protein CASSYSNSYGYTF. The rearrangement links TRBV6-6 to TRBJ1-2; D unresolved. The CDR3 is 13 amino acids. V dropped 0 bases and J dropped 4 bases, with 6 bases sitting between them. In germline, CDR1 is MNHNY, CDR2 SVGAGI (reference sequence).

The rearrangement uses TRBV5-1 and TRBJ2-3; 9 nucleotides agree with TRBD1. V lost 5 bases, J lost 6 bases, and 4 bases stayed unmatched. The CDR3 length is 13 residues. Germline V gene lookup returns CDR1 SGHRS and CDR2 YFSETQ. CDR3 sequence reads: CASSDRGLDTQYF. The CDR3 DNA is TGCGCCAGCAGTGACAGGGGGTTGGATACGCAGTATTTT.

As for this clone: This sequence may be a read error, since a much larger clone differs from it by one base. The sample has other DNA sequences that encode this CDR3 too. This rearrangement joins TRBV4-2 to TRBJ1-2, with TRBD1 as a possible D gene (6 bases). Per the germline V gene, CDR1 is LGHNA and CDR2 is YNFKEQ. The CDR3 consists of 14 residues. The CDR3 sequence: CASSQVEQGHGYTF. CDR3 in DNA: TGTGCCAGCAGCCAAGTCGAACAGGGACATGGCTACACTTTC.